One and the same sample provided the 15 T cell receptor beta chains below, sequenced in a study of blood T cell repertoires in COVID-19. Only in-frame clones appear in the TCRdb table, and some are missing; sequencing was by immunoSEQ multiplex PCR. This table holds hundreds of thousands of clones, 70% to 90% found once. Material for sequencing was PBMCs or T cells enriched from blood (not recorded which). Source of these receptors: a man between 50 and 59 years old who had been exposed to COVID-19.

The genes are TRBV27 and TRBJ2-5; the match to TRBD2 covers 7 bases. CDR1 MNHEY and CDR2 SMNVEV come from the germline V gene (reference sequence). This CDR3 is built from 16 residues. Trimming cost V 5 bases and J 2 bases; bases outside gene matches: 11. The DNA of the CDR3 is TGTGCCAGCAGTCGCCGGGGGGTTCAGTCGCAAGAGACCCAGTACTTC. It encodes CASSRRGVQSQETQYF.

This rearrangement joins TRBV18 to TRBJ1-3, with TRBD1 matching over 8 bases. This CDR3 has 17 amino acids. Germline CDR1 reads KGHSH; CDR2 reads LQKENI. Trimming at V came to 0 bases and at J to 3 bases, leaving 7 bases not matched to a gene. DNA for the CDR3: TGTGCCAGCTCACCACCATCCAGGGGGCGCGTTGGAAACACCATATATTTT. This translates into CASSPPSRGRVGNTIYF.

As regards this clone: Other nucleotide sequences in the sample specify the same CDR3. This sequence joins TRBV5-1 and TRBJ2-1, with 14 bases lining up with TRBD2. After removal of 4 bases from V and 3 bases from J, the junction contained 3 bases not matched to a gene. Germline loops: CDR1 SGHRS, CDR2 YFSETQ. The CDR3 loop spans 16 amino acids. CDR3 DNA sequence: TGCGCCAGCAGCCTGGGACTAGCGGGGGACTACAATGAGCAGTTCTTC. Its protein product is CASSLGLAGDYNEQFF.

The chain combines TRBV30 with TRBJ1-1; 7 bases agree with TRBD1. The V segment lost 0 bases and the J segment 4 bases; nucleotides outside the gene matches: 2. The CDR3 is 13 amino acids. Germline CDR1 GTSNPN, CDR2 SVGIG (reference sequence). The CDR3: CAWSVSGGTEAFF. In DNA form, the CDR3 reads TGTGCCTGGAGTGTATCAGGGGGCACTGAAGCTTTCTTT.

The genes are TRBV3-1 (or the pseudogene TRBV3-2) and TRBJ2-3; 15 bases align to TRBD2. Germline CDR1 LGHDT, CDR2 YNNKEL (reference sequence). The junction had 8 bases not matched to a gene; V was cut back by 0 bases and J by 1 base. There are 20 residues in the CDR3. CDR3 region: CASSQDRKGLAGGGTDTQYF. The CDR3 region has the DNA TGTGCCAGCAGCCAAGATCGGAAGGGACTAGCGGGGGGAGGCACAGATACGCAGTATTTT.

The CDR3 DNA reads as TGCGCCAGCAGCTTAGACGGACAAGGTGGTGACACCATATATTTT. This sequence encodes CASSLDGQGGDTIYF. The genes are TRBV5-1 and TRBJ1-3; the D gene is possibly TRBD1 (5 bases). V was cut by 2 bases and J by 8 bases, with 17 bases left in between. This CDR3 region has 15 residues. Germline V gene lookup returns CDR1 SGHRS and CDR2 YFSETQ.

This clone was observed a single time. V gene TRBV7-2 combines with J gene TRBJ2-5, with D unresolved. CDR3 length: 14 amino acids. Looked up from germline, CDR1 is SGHTA and CDR2 is FQGNSA. V shed 1 base and J shed 7 bases, with 13 bases lying between them. DNA of the CDR3: TGTGCCAGCAGCTTAGTGAGGCTAGACGGGACCCAGTACTTC. Translated: CASSLVRLDGTQYF.

This chain connects TRBV27 to TRBJ1-1; perhaps TRBD1 as D (5 bases). Germline-derived CDR1 and CDR2 are MNHEY and SMNVEV (reference sequence). V gave up 2 bases and J gave up 3 bases, with 13 bases separating them. The CDR3 is 15 residues long. CDR3 protein: CASSLRGRGDTEAFF. The CDR3 bases are TGTGCCAGCAGTTTAAGGGGTCGGGGGGACACTGAAGCTTTCTTT.

This rearrangement joins TRBV19 to TRBJ2-2; no definite D call. Trimming pared 0 bases from V and 2 bases from J, leaving 13 bases between. The CDR3 contains 17 residues. Germline-derived CDR1 and CDR2 are LNHDA and SQIVND (reference sequence). The CDR3 reads CASSIEYVPTNTGELFF. The DNA for the CDR3 is TGTGCCAGTAGTATAGAATACGTCCCAACTAACACCGGGGAGCTGTTTTTT.

The chain is built from TRBV6-5 and TRBJ2-2; TRBD2 aligns across 7 bases. The CDR3 consists of 14 residues. The ends lost 6 bases at V and 0 bases at J; junction bases unmatched: 1. The germline gives CDR1 MNHEY, CDR2 SVGAGI. DNA of the CDR3: TGTGCCAGCAGAGGACTAGCGAACACCGGGGAGCTGTTTTTT. Its protein is CASRGLANTGELFF.

V gene TRBV9 combines with J gene TRBJ1-2, with D perhaps TRBD1 (6 bases). Germline CDR1 SGDLS, CDR2 YYNGEE. V lost 0 bases, J lost 2 bases, and 11 bases lay in between. This CDR3 has 15 residues. The CDR3, as DNA: TGTGCCAGCAGCGTAGGGGGACATCTAAACTATGGCTACACCTTC. Translation gives CASSVGGHLNYGYTF.

In this sample, this clone turned up a few times. This chain joins TRBV13 and TRBJ1-6; D remains ambiguous. This CDR3 has 14 amino acids. V was clipped by 5 bases and J by 2 bases, with 7 bases between them. Germline V CDR1 and CDR2: PRHDT, FYEKMQ (reference sequence). DNA of the CDR3: TGTGCCAGCAGCCCGAGAGCCTATAATTCACCCCTCCACTTT. The encoded protein is CASSPRAYNSPLHF.

The chain employs TRBV27 and TRBJ2-3; possibly TRBD2 for D (5 bases). V was cut by 3 bases and J by 5 bases, with 9 bases left in between. CDR3 length: 13 amino acids. CDR1 and CDR2 from the germline V gene are MNHEY and SMNVEV (reference sequence). The CDR3 nucleotides read TGTGCCAGCAGTTTGGCGGGCCGAGATACGCAGTATTTT. Translation gives CASSLAGRDTQYF.

This clone showed up just once. The chain links TRBV3-1 (or the pseudogene TRBV3-2) to TRBJ1-2; D possibly corresponds to TRBD1 (5 bases). V was trimmed by 6 bases and J by 3 bases, leaving 14 bases between them. CDR3 length: 14 residues. CDR1 is LGHDT, CDR2 YNNKEL, per germline (reference sequence). This CDR3 is CASRLLGDDYGYTF. The DNA of the CDR3 is TGTGCCAGCAGACTCTTAGGGGATGACTATGGCTACACCTTC.

V gene TRBV12-5 combines with J gene TRBJ1-6; D perhaps matches TRBD1 (6 bases). Germline lookup yields CDR1 LGHNT and CDR2 FRNRAP. The CDR3 has 14 residues. V lost 6 bases and J 7 bases, leaving 13 bases between the germline ends. Here the CDR3 reads CASGFRGVNSPLHF. DNA of the CDR3: TGTGCTAGTGGCTTCAGGGGCGTCAATTCACCCCTCCACTTT.